This entry features one T cell receptor (beta chain) sequence. The CDR3 length is 14 residues. V lost 2 bases and J lost 9; bases outside the gene matches: 5. CDR1 SGHRS and CDR2 YFSETQ come from the germline V gene. Some clones are missing from TCRdb's copy, which holds only in-frame ones; the method was immunoSEQ multiplex PCR. The table has about 88,000 clones, 87% seen once. This record belongs to a study of blood T cell repertoires in COVID-19. In the study overall: Sites across the United States, Italy and Spain contributed samples from acute and convalescent COVID-19. The cDNA or gDNA used as material had been derived from T cells, B-cell-depleted T cells, or PBMCs.

The genes are TRBV5-1 and TRBJ2-1; 10 bases map to TRBD2. This receptor was obtained from a male donor with acute or convalescent COVID-19. Sequences were obtained from peripheral blood. For the CDR3, the DNA is TGCGCCAGCAGCTTTAGACTAGCGGGCGTTGAGCAGTTCTTC. Protein: CASSFRLAGVEQFF. The full variable domain, its missing parts supplied by reference TRBV5-1 and TRBJ2-1, is KAGVTQTPRYLIKTRGQQVTLSCSPISGHRSVSWYQQTPGQGLQFLFEYFSETQRNKGNFPGRFSGRQFSNSRSEMNVSTLELGDSALYLCASSFRLAGVEQFFGPGTRLTVL.